A selection of T cell receptor beta chains follows, all from one sample in a study of cytomegalovirus exposure and HLA in healthy donors. The repertoire was sequenced with immunoSEQ multiplex PCR; TCRdb's copy has only in-frame clones and lacks some. The sample shows 150,000 to 200,000 clones, about 71% of them seen only once. The sequencing sample was made of PBMCs. The receptors were sampled from a woman aged 30 to 39 in good health and CMV-seronegative. The CDR3 runs from the conserved cysteine through the conserved F or W. A D gene is named only where the DNA matches it firmly. Size is omitted from some rows. Given values are once, few, many or a class for expanded clones.

abundance | j_gene | v_gene | d_gene | CDR3nt | CDR3aa
- | TRBJ1-1 | TRBV29-1 | - | TGCAGCGTGCCCGCGGGGCCCCGAACTGAAGCTTTCTTT | CSVPAGPRTEAFF
- | TRBJ2-7 | TRBV5-1 | - | TGCGCCAGCAGCTTGGTAGGTAGCGAGTCCTACGAGCAGTACTTC | CASSLVGSESYEQYF
- | TRBJ1-4 | TRBV4-3 | TRBD1 | TGCGCCAGCAGCCAAGATCTCGGGACAGGGCGTGAAAAACTGTTTTTT | CASSQDLGTGREKLFF
- | TRBJ1-6 | TRBV7-9 | - | TGTGCCAGCAGCTTAGCCGACTATTCACCCCTCCACTTT | CASSLADYSPLHF
- | TRBJ1-2 | TRBV4-1 | TRBD1 | TGCGCCAGCAGCCAATATTACGACAGGGGAGATGCGGGCTACACCTTC | CASSQYYDRGDAGYTF
- | TRBJ2-1 | TRBV4-3 | TRBD1 | TGCGCCAGCAGCCAAGAAATCGGACAGGGGTGGGATGAGCAGTTCTTC | CASSQEIGQGWDEQFF
- | TRBJ1-3 | TRBV10-2 | - | TGCGCCAGCAGTGAGAAAGGGAGCTCTGGAAACACCATATATTTT | CASSEKGSSGNTIYF
- | TRBJ1-5 | TRBV5-1 | - | TGCGCCAGCAGCTTCGGGGGGGATCAGCCCCAGCATTTT | CASSFGGDQPQHF
few | TRBJ1-4 | TRBV6-5 | TRBD1 | TGTGCCAGCAGTCTGGGACAGTTTAATGAAAAACTGTTTTTT | CASSLGQFNEKLFF
- | TRBJ1-4 | TRBV19 | TRBD1 | TGTGCCAGTAGTCTGGGACAGAAAAATGAAAAACTGTTTTTT | CASSLGQKNEKLFF
- | TRBJ1-6 | TRBV7-3 | - | TGTGCCAGCAGCTTGGGGGAGGGGTCACCCCTCCACTTT | CASSLGEGSPLHF
- | TRBJ1-1 | TRBV19 | TRBD1 | TGTGCCAGTAGACGGACAGGGACCACTGAAGCTTTCTTT | CASRRTGTTEAFF
- | TRBJ2-7 | TRBV13 | TRBD1 | TGTGCCAGCAGCGCGGGACAGGGAGACTACGAGCAGTACTTC | CASSAGQGDYEQYF
- | TRBJ2-1 | TRBV27 | TRBD2 | TGTGCCAGCAGTTTACCCGGACTAGCGGGAGGGAATGAGCAGTTCTTC | CASSLPGLAGGNEQFF
- | TRBJ2-1 | TRBV30 | - | TGTGCCTGGGTTAACGACGGGAGTTCCAATGAGCAGTTCTTC | CAWVNDGSSNEQFF
- | TRBJ2-1 | TRBV6-5 | - | TGTGCCAGCAGTTACGTTAGCGGCTCCACCTACAATGAGCAGTTCTTC | CASSYVSGSTYNEQFF
- | TRBJ2-1 | TRBV29-1 | TRBD1 | TGTACAGGGGGGAGCTCCTACAATGAGCAGTTCTTC | CTGGSSYNEQFF
- | TRBJ2-1 | TRBV7-3 | - | TGTGCCAGCAGCTTTCTGGCGGGCCAGTGGAATGAGCAGTTCTTC | CASSFLAGQWNEQFF
few | TRBJ1-5 | TRBV6-5 | - | TGTGCCAGCAGCAGGGCGGGGATCCCCAATCAGCCCCAGCATTTT | CASSRAGIPNQPQHF
- | TRBJ2-2 | TRBV28 | TRBD1 | TGTGCCAGCAGTTTTTTGGGGACAGGGGATACCGGGGAGCTGTTTTTT | CASSFLGTGDTGELFF
- | TRBJ1-2 | TRBV20-1 | - | TGCGAAACTGGAGCTAACTATGGCTACACCTTC | CETGANYGYTF
- | TRBJ2-5 | TRBV19 | - | TGTGCCAGTAGTATAGGGCAGTCCCAAGAGACCCAGTACTTC | CASSIGQSQETQYF
- | TRBJ1-6 | TRBV19 | TRBD1 | TGTGCCAGTAGTTTCGAACCGACAGGGAATAATTCACCCCTCCACTTT | CASSFEPTGNNSPLHF
- | TRBJ2-3 | TRBV7-8 | - | TGTGCCAGCAGTAATGACTACACAGATACGCAGTATTTT | CASSNDYTDTQYF
- | TRBJ2-7 | TRBV15 | - | TGTGCCACCAGCAGAAACGGGTGGGAGCAGTACTTC | CATSRNGWEQYF
- | TRBJ2-7 | TRBV5-6 | TRBD1 | TGTGCCAGCAGCCCCGGGACAGGGCCCTACTACGAGCAGTACTTC | CASSPGTGPYYEQYF
once | TRBJ2-7 | TRBV5-6 | TRBD2 | TGTGCCAGCAGCTTATCATTTGGCGGGAGCTCCTACGAGCAGTACTTC | CASSLSFGGSSYEQYF
- | TRBJ1-5 | TRBV7-9 | TRBD1 | TGTGCCAGCAGCCGGGGACAGGGCGGTCAGCCCCAGCATTTT | CASSRGQGGQPQHF
few | TRBJ1-2 | TRBV6-5 | - | TGTGCCAGCGCGTCAGGGTTTGGTGGGTATGGCTACACCTTC | CASASGFGGYGYTF
- | TRBJ2-6 | TRBV4-1 | - | TGCGCCAGCAGCCAAGTTGACATGGGGCTAACTGGGGCCAACGTCCTGACTTTC | CASSQVDMGLTGANVLTF
- | TRBJ2-7 | TRBV30 | TRBD1 | TGTGCCTGGAGTGACAGGGGGTACGAGCAGTACTTC | CAWSDRGYEQYF
- | TRBJ2-1 | TRBV7-9 | - | TGTGCCAGCAGCCCCCCAGGGCTCTCGCCGGTTTCGGAGCAGTTCTTC | CASSPPGLSPVSEQFF
few | TRBJ1-5 | TRBV9 | - | TGTGCCAGCAGCGTAGGGCCCGACTCTAGCAATCAGCCCCAGCATTTT | CASSVGPDSSNQPQHF
- | TRBJ2-5 | TRBV5-1 | - | TGCGCCAGCAGCTTAGGTGGAACGGGAGTTCAAGAGACCCAGTACTTC | CASSLGGTGVQETQYF
- | TRBJ2-1 | TRBV7-3 | - | TGTGCCAGCAGCTTAAACATAGCGGGCTCTCAGGGGGAGCAGTTCTTC | CASSLNIAGSQGEQFF
- | TRBJ1-1 | TRBV21-1 | - | TGTGCCAGCAGCCCTGATATGGAGGGGAGGGAGAAGAACACTGAAGCTTTCTTT | CASSPDMEGREKNTEAFF
few | TRBJ1-6 | TRBV5-1 | TRBD1 | TGCGCCAGCAGCTTAACAGGGGGTCGGTCACCCCTCCACTTT | CASSLTGGRSPLHF
few | TRBJ1-3 | TRBV10-1 | - | TGCGCCAGCATTACCCCCCAGCCCAAAGGGGTTGGAAACACCATATATTTT | CASITPQPKGVGNTIYF
- | TRBJ1-5 | TRBV28 | TRBD1 | TGTGCCAGTGGGACAGGGACTAATCAGCCCCAGCATTTT | CASGTGTNQPQHF
- | TRBJ2-2 | TRBV13 | - | TGTGCCAGCATCCTGGCAGGGGAGCTGTTTTTT | CASILAGELFF
- | TRBJ1-1 | TRBV4-3 | - | TGCGCCAGCAGCCAAGATCGGATGAGGACTGAAGCTTTCTTT | CASSQDRMRTEAFF
- | TRBJ2-5 | TRBV2 | - | TGTGCCAGCAGGGCACAAGAGACCCAGTACTTC | CASRAQETQYF
- | TRBJ2-7 | TRBV28 | TRBD1 | TGTGCCAGCAGACCCTCAGGGGCAGACAGGGAGCACGAGCAGTACTTC | CASRPSGADREHEQYF
- | TRBJ2-5 | TRBV6-1 | TRBD2 | TGTGCCAGCAAAAGACTAGCGGGAGGTCTAGAGACCCAGTACTTC | CASKRLAGGLETQYF
- | TRBJ1-2 | TRBV7-8 | TRBD1 | TGTGCCAGCAGCATGGACAGGGGGATAATGGATGGCTACACCTTC | CASSMDRGIMDGYTF
- | TRBJ1-2 | TRBV19 | TRBD1 | TGTGCCAGTAGTATAAAGACAGGGGGCGGTGGCTACACCTTC | CASSIKTGGGGYTF
once | TRBJ2-7 | TRBV5-1 | - | TGCGCCAGCAGCGGGGGCGGGAGTATCGACGAGCAGTACTTC | CASSGGGSIDEQYF
- | TRBJ1-5 | TRBV2 | - | TGTGCCAGCGGTCCCGGCGCGGAACCCCAGCATTTT | CASGPGAEPQHF
- | TRBJ1-5 | TRBV2 | - | TGTGCCAGCAGTTTGGGAGGGGTCAATCAGCCCCAGCATTTT | CASSLGGVNQPQHF
- | TRBJ2-7 | TRBV5-1 | TRBD1 | TGCGCCAGCAGTAAACCAGGGGGCTCCTACGAGCAGTACTTC | CASSKPGGSYEQYF
- | TRBJ2-1 | TRBV29-1 | TRBD2 | TGCAGCGTTGATGGGACTAGCGGGGCAAATGAGCAGTTCTTC | CSVDGTSGANEQFF
- | TRBJ2-5 | TRBV6-1 | TRBD1 | TGTGCCAGCACCGCACCAGGGGGCGAAGAGACCCAGTACTTC | CASTAPGGEETQYF
- | TRBJ2-5 | TRBV7-2 | - | TGTGCCAGCAGCTTCGAATACCAAGAGATCCAGTACTTC | CASSFEYQEIQYF